Below, 6 T cell receptor beta chains from the same sample are listed, as sequenced in a study of CD8 T cells in ankylosing spondylitis (dated by TCRdb to 2015 to 2018). Library preparation employed 5' RACE. The instrument was an Illumina HiSeq 2500. Starting from the raw public reads, TCRdb applied fastp trimming at Q25, assembled clones with MiXCR and retained in-frame beta chains. CDR3 protein sequences are deduplicated, and each keeps its most common genes and DNA. In all, the sample holds about 150,000 distinct CDR3 sequences, and 7.3% of those were seen once. About an eighth of the sample is taken by the ten largest. Sample: blood, either unsorted or a sorted T cell fraction (not recorded which). These receptors were collected from a female donor with ankylosing spondylitis or in good health (not recorded which).

This clonotype occurred many times. V gene TRBV19 combines with J gene TRBJ1-1; 8 bases are shared with TRBD1. The CDR3 totals 17 residues. V lost 7 bases, J lost 1 base, and 14 bases stayed unmatched. The germline V gene encodes CDR1 LNHDA and CDR2 SQIVND (reference sequence). Written as DNA, the CDR3 is TGTGCCAGTACTCCTCAGGGGGCGACTTTACGGAACACTGAAGCTTTCTTT. This codes for CASTPQGATLRNTEAFF.

Many counts were recorded for this clonotype. This chain uses TRBV7-8 with TRBJ1-2; D is ambiguous. CDR3 length: 15 amino acids. The V gene lost 5 bases and the J gene lost 2 bases, with 15 bases spanning the gap. Per germline, CDR1 SGHVS and CDR2 FQNEAQ. Here the CDR3 DNA reads TGTGCCAGCAGCGTACGCGCAGCACCAAACTATGGCTACACCTTC. Protein: CASSVRAAPNYGYTF.

This clonotype was found many times. This chain connects TRBV3-1 to TRBJ2-5, with TRBD2 identical over 8 bases. J was trimmed by 1 base and V by 0 bases; bases with no gene match: 7. The V gene's germline CDR1 is LGHDT and CDR2 YNNKEL (reference sequence). The CDR3 contains 17 residues. The CDR3 spells CASSQDWPGGGQETQYF. DNA for the CDR3: TGTGCCAGCAGCCAAGATTGGCCCGGGGGGGGCCAAGAGACCCAGTACTTC.

V and J are TRBV12-3 or TRBV12-4 and TRBJ1-3, with 9 bases identical to TRBD1. The CDR3 totals 14 residues. Unmatched junction bases numbered 11, after V lost 8 bases and J lost 9 bases. CDR3: CASGYTGGRATIYF. CDR3 DNA: TGTGCCAGCGGTTATACAGGGGGCCGAGCCACCATATATTTT.

Concerning this clonotype itself: One base away lies a much larger clone, so this may be a sequencing read error. The chain couples TRBV7-9 to TRBJ1-4; D remains unclear. Germline V gives CDR1 SEHNR, CDR2 FQNEAQ (reference sequence). This CDR3 region has 11 residues. CDR3 amino acids: CASSPNEKLLF. The CDR3 coding sequence is TGTGCCAGCAGCCCCAATGAAAAACTGCTTTTT. The full variable domain, with the rest looked up from reference TRBV7-9 and TRBJ1-4, is DTGVSQNPRHKITKRGQNVTFRCDPISEHNRLYWYRQTLGQGPEFLTYFQNEAQLEKSRLLSDRFSAERPKGSFSTLEIQRTEQGDSAMYLCASSPNEKLLFGSGTQLSVL.

This clonotype appeared many times. V usage is TRBV20-1 and J usage is TRBJ1-1; weak D call: TRBD1 (5 bases). V gave up 6 bases and J gave up 3 bases, with 17 bases separating them. Germline loops: CDR1 DFQATT, CDR2 SNEGSKA (reference sequence). The CDR3 extends over 14 amino acids. As DNA, the CDR3 is TGCAGTGCCCCTGTCAGCGGGGCCTACACTGAAGCTTTCTTT. Its protein product is CSAPVSGAYTEAFF.